A selection of T cell receptor beta chains follows, all from one sample in a study of brain T cells in children with intractable seizures. TCRdb keeps only in-frame clones here, not all; method: immunoSEQ multiplex PCR. The data contain roughly 80,000 clones, 85% to 95% of them seen just once; the ten biggest clones take up under 2%. The sample consisted of peripheral blood, taken at surgery. Every receptor here comes from a boy under two years old with tuberous sclerosis and intractable seizures. Each CDR3 is given with its conserved first and last residue. The order of the fields is clone size, D gene, V gene, J gene, CDR3 protein, CDR3 DNA. D genes are given only for firm matches. Not all rows give a size; the values are once, few, many and, for expanded clones, a class.

>NA|NA|TRBV2|TRBJ1-1
CASSELFTEAFF
TGTGCCAGCAGTGAACTCTTTACCGAAGCTTTCTTT
>NA|TRBD1|TRBV5-4|TRBJ1-6
CASSPGQFGNSPLHF
TGTGCCAGCAGCCCGGGACAGTTCGGGAATTCACCCCTCCACTTT
>NA|TRBD1|TRBV5-6|TRBJ2-7
CASSWGTVPYEQYF
TGTGCCAGCAGCTGGGGGACAGTCCCCTACGAGCAGTACTTC
>NA|TRBD1|TRBV18|TRBJ1-2
CASSPDRDRDPHYGYTF
TGTGCCAGCTCACCAGACCGGGACAGGGACCCCCACTATGGCTACACCTTC
>NA|NA|TRBV2|TRBJ2-3
CASSAVAIYLTLRATDTQYF
TGTGCCAGCAGTGCGGTCGCAATATACCTCACCCTGCGGGCCACAGATACGCAGTATTTT
>NA|NA|TRBV5-1|TRBJ1-3
CASSLAGTHSGNTIYF
TGCGCCAGCAGCTTGGCCGGCACACACTCTGGAAACACCATATATTTT
>NA|TRBD1|TRBV30|TRBJ2-2
CAWITGGTGELFF
TGTGCCTGGATCACAGGGGGGACCGGGGAGCTGTTTTTT
>NA|NA|TRBV6-5|TRBJ1-2
CASCLSPKGLYGYTF
TGTGCCAGCTGTCTTAGCCCAAAGGGGCTCTATGGCTACACCTTC
>few|NA|TRBV11-2|TRBJ2-7
CASSLDLIEQYF
TGTGCCAGCAGCTTAGATCTTATCGAGCAGTACTTC
>NA|NA|TRBV5-1|TRBJ2-5
CASSPDETQYF
TGCGCCAGCAGCCCCGATGAGACCCAGTACTTC
>NA|TRBD2|TRBV6-6|TRBJ2-1
CASSYLGLGDNEQFF
TGTGCCAGCAGTTATCTGGGACTAGGGGACAATGAGCAGTTCTTC
>NA|NA|TRBV7-8|TRBJ1-2
CASSPESSYGYTF
TGTGCCAGCAGCCCCGAGTCGTCTTATGGCTACACCTTC
>NA|NA|TRBV5-6|TRBJ1-2
CASSRNREGYTF
TGTGCCAGCAGCCGGAACAGGGAAGGCTACACCTTC
>NA|TRBD2|TRBV6-1|TRBJ2-5
CASSEKGLAGQETQYF
TGTGCCAGCAGTGAAAAAGGACTAGCGGGTCAAGAGACCCAGTACTTC
>once|NA|TRBV6-2/TRBV6-3|TRBJ2-7
CASSYPTGQVGYEQYF
TGTGCCAGCAGCTATCCGACCGGGCAGGTCGGCTACGAGCAGTACTTC
>NA|TRBD2|TRBV4-2|TRBJ2-5
CASSPTGLPQETQYF
TGTGCCAGCAGCCCAACGGGACTACCGCAAGAGACCCAGTACTTC
>NA|NA|TRBV2|TRBJ1-6
CASSGEGSNSPLHF
TGTGCCAGCAGTGGCGAGGGAAGTAATTCACCCCTCCACTTT